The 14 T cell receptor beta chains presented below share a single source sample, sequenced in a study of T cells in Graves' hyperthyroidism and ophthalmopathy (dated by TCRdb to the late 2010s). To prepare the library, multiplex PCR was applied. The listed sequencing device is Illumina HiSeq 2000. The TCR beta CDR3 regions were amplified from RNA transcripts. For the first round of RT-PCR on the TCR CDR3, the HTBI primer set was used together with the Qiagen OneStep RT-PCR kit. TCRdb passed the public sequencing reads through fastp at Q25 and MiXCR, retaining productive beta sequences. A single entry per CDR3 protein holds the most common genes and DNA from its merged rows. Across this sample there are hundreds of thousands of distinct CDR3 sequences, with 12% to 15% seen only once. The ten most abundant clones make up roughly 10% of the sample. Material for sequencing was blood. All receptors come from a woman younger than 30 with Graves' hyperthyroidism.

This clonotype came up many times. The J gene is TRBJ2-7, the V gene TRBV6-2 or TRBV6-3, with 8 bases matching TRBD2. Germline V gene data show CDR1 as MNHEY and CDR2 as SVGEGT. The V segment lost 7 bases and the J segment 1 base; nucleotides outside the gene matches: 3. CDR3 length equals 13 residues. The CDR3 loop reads CASKAGGSYEQYF. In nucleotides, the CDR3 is TGTGCCAGCAAGGCGGGAGGATCCTACGAGCAGTACTTC.

The chain's CDR3 is CSAGGWSGRVEQYF. The CDR3 DNA reads TGCAGTGCTGGGGGTTGGAGCGGGAGGGTCGAGCAGTACTTC. The V gene is TRBV20-1, the J gene TRBJ2-7, with 10 bases lining up with TRBD2. The CDR3 covers 14 residues. The germline CDR1 and CDR2 sequences are DFQATT and SNEGSKA (reference sequence). With V trimmed by 5 bases and J by 6 bases, 10 bases remained unmatched.

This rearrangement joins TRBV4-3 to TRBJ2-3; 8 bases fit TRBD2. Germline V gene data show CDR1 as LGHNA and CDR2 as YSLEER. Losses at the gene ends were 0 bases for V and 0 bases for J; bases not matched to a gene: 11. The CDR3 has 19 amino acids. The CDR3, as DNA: TGCGCCAGCAGCCAAGATAGAAACGGGAGGGGGTTAAGCACAGATACGCAGTATTTT. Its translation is CASSQDRNGRGLSTDTQYF.

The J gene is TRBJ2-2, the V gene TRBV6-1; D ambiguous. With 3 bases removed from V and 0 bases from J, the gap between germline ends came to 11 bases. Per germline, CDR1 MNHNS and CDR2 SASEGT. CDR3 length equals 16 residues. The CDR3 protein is CASSELSRTNTGELFF. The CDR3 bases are TGTGCCAGCAGTGAGCTCAGCAGAACGAACACCGGGGAGCTGTTTTTT.

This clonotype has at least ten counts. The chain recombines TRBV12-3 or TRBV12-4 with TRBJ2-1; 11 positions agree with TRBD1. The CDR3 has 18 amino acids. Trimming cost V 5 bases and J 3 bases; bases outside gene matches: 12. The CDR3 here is CASSPGQGDVSLYNEQFF. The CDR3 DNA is TGTGCCAGCAGTCCGGGACAGGGGGACGTCTCCCTCTACAATGAGCAGTTCTTC.

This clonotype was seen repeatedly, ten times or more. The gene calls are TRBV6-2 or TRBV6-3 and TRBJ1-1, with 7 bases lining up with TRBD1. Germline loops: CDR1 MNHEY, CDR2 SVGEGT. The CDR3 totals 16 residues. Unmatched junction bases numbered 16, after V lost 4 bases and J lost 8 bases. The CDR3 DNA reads TGTGCCAGCAGTTCTAACTTGGGACAGACGACCTTCGAAGCTTTCTTT. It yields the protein CASSSNLGQTTFEAFF.

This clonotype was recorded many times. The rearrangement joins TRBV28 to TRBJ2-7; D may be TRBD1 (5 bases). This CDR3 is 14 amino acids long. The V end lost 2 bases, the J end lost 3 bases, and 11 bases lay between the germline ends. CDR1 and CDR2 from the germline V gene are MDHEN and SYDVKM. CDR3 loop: CASSLAGSIYEQYF. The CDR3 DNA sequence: TGTGCCAGCAGTTTAGCAGGGTCCATCTACGAGCAGTACTTC.

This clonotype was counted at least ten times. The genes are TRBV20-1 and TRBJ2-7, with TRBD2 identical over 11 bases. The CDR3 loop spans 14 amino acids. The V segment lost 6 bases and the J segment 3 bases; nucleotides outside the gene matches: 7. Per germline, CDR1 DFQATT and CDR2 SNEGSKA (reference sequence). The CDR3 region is CSAATSGRIYEQYF. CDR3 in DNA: TGCAGTGCAGCAACTAGCGGGAGAATCTACGAGCAGTACTTC.

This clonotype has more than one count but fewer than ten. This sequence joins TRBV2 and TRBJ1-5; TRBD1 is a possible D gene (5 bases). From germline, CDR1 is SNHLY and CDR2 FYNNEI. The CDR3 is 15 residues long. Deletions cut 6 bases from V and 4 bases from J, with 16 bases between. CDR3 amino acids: CASRGVGRENQPQHF. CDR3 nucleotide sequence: TGTGCCAGCAGGGGGGTAGGGCGGGAAAATCAGCCCCAGCATTTT.

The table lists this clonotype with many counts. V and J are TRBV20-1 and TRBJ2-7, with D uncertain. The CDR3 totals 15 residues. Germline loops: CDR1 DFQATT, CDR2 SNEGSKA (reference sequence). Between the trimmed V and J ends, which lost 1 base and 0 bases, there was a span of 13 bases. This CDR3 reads CSARAQTGTSYEQYF. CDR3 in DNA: TGCAGTGCTAGAGCCCAAACGGGTACCTCCTACGAGCAGTACTTC.

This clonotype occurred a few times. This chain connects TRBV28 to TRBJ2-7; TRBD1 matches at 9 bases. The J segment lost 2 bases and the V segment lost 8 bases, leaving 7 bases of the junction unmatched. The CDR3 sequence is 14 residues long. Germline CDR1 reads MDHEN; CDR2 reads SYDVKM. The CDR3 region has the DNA TGTGCCAGCTCCAACAGGGGGCCCCCCTACGAGCAGTACTTC. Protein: CASSNRGPPYEQYF.

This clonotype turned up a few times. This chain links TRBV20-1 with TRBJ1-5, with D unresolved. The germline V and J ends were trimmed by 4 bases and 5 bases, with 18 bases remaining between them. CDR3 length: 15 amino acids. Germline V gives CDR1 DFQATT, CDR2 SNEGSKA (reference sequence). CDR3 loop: CSATTTHHSHQPQHF. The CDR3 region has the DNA TGCAGTGCTACAACGACCCACCACTCACATCAGCCCCAGCATTTT.

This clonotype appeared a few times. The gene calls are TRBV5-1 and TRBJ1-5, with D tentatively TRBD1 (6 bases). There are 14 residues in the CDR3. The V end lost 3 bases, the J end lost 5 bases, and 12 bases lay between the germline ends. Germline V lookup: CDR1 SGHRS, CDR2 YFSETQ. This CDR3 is CASSSLPGDQPQHF. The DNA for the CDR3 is TGCGCCAGCAGCTCCCTTCCAGGGGATCAGCCCCAGCATTTT.

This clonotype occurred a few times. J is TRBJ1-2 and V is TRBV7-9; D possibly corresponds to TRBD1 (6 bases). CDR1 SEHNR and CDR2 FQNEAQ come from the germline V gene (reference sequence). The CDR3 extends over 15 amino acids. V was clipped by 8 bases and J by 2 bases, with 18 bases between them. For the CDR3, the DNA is TGTGCCAGCTTTTTTAGAAATGGACAGAACTATGGCTACACCTTC. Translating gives CASFFRNGQNYGYTF.